The subject of this entry is one T cell receptor beta chain. Its specificity is not known. From the approximately 120-subject validation cohort, which was separate from the roughly 670-subject first cohort, the donors were drawn. Assay: immunoSEQ multiplex PCR; the TCRdb copy retains only in-frame clones and omits some. The table records about 330,000 clones, 86% of them present only once. V dropped 2 bases and J dropped 12; count of bases not matched to a gene: 15. CDR1 and CDR2 (germline): MNHEY, SMNVEV (reference sequence). CDR3 size: 16 residues. The data derive from a study of cytomegalovirus exposure and HLA in healthy donors. Regarding the study as a whole: According to the study, around 150 TCR beta chains were cytomegalovirus-associated. Specific recognition of CMV antigens was confirmed in vitro for three chains (all CMV-associated).

The receptor was derived from a woman younger than 35 in good health and CMV-seronegative. V usage is TRBV27 and J usage is TRBJ2-1; TRBD2 aligns across 8 bases. The sequencing sample was made of PBMCs. As DNA, the CDR3 is TGTGCCAGCAGTTTAAATCTGGCTAGCGGGTGGTCCGGGCAGTTCTTC. As protein: CASSLNLASGWSGQFF.